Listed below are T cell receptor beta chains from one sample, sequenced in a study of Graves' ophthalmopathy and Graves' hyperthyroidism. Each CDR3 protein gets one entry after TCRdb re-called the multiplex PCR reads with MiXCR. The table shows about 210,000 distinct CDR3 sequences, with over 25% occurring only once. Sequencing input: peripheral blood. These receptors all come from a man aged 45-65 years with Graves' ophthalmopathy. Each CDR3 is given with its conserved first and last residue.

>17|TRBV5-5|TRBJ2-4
CASSPGLAERAKNIQYF
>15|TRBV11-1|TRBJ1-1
CASSPSGHAGTEAFF
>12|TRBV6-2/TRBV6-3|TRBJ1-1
CASVEENTEAFF
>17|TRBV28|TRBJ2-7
CASRQGSGRVTSYEQYF
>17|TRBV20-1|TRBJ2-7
CSARGSPPVVRTYEQYF
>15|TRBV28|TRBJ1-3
CASTSTGQGANTIYF
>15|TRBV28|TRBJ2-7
CASSLTGTGMGEQYF
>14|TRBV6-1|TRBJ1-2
CASCENPSDYGYTF
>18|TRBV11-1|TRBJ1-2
CASSPDLRRGRLGYGYTF
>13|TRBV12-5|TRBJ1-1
CASGLRTGGEAFF
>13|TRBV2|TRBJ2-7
CASSESSGLWQYF
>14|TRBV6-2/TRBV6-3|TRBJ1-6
CASSYDLDNPPLHF
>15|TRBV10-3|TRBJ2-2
CAISESTANTGELFF
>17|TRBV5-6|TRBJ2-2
CASSLVVDRANTGELFF
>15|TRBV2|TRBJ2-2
CASTALTGTGGELFF
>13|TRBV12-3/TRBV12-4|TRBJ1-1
CASTHDTGVEAFF
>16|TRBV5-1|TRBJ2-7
CASAKRSGTGVYEQYF
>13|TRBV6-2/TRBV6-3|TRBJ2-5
CASSYAGVETQYF
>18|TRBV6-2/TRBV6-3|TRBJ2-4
CASSYPGLAGGLKNIQYF
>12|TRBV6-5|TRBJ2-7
CASSYSGGEQYF
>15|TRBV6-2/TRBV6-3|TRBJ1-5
CASSYSFARNQPQHF
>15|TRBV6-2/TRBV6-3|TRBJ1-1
CASSYLGTGTTEAFF
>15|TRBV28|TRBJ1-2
CASSLFTGTSYGYTF
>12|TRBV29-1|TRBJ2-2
CSATGDTGELFF
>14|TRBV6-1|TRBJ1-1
CASSVTARGTEAFF
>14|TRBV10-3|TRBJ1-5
CAIGRTGEDQPQHF
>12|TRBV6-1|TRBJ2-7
CASRDRAGEQYF
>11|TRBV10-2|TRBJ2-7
CASTGLHEQYF
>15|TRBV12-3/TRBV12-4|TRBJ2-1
CASSLGLAGYNEQFF
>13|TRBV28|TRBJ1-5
CASSLDFHQPQHF
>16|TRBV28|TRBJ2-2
CASSLGDRRPTGELFF
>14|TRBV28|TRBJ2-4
CASSLRPSGGIQYF
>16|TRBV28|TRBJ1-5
CASSLQRTGGNQPQHF
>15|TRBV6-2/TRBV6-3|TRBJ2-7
CASSDPGQGPKEQYF
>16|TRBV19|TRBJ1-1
CASSVHLGPMNTEAFF
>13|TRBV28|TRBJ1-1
CAGWDRGSTEAFF
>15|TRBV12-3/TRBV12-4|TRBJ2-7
CASSPQGDPSYEQYF
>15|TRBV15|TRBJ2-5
CATSSFLGYQETQYF
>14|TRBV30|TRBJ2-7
CAWSVPQGVYEQYF
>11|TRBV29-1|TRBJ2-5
CSVARGETQYF
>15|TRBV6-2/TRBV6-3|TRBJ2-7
CASSFLDRRSYEQYF
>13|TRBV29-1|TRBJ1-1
CSVRVSGRAEAFF
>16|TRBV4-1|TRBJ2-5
CASSQKPPGTGETQYF
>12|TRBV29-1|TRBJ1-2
CSVKTGSYGYTF
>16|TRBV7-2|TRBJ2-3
CASSLGSGRIMNTQYF
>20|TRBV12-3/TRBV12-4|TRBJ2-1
CASSLNPRTSGMVSYNEQFF
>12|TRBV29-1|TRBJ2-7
CSVEDARLAQYF
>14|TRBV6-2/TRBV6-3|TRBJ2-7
CASTGTGGVYEQYF
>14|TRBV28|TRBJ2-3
CASSGTGGTDTQYF
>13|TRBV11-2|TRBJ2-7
CASSSLRGGEQYF
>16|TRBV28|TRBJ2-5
CASSTSGPLYQETQYF
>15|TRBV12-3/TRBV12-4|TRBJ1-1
CASSLQGASNTEAFF
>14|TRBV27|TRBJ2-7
CASSWEPSGYEQYF
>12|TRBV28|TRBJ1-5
CASRGPLRPQHF
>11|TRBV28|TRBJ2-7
CASSWDDEQHF
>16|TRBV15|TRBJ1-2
CATSNRGRAERMGYTF